This T cell receptor beta chain was sequenced for a study of shared clonotypes between healthy human individuals. In the authors' workflow: From ImmunoSEQ came sequences covering only the junction and carrying no quality scores, so filtering differed. Using immunoSEQ multiplex PCR, the repertoire was profiled, and TCRdb retains in-frame clones only, with some absent. The DNA was the basis for D and trimming; V, J and clone size are from that table. The sample has about 2.1 million clones; 85% to 95% are singletons. About this clone itself: Antigen: not known.

Terminally differentiated effector memory CD45RA+ cells were excluded from the naive CD8 cells, which were CD45RO-negative and positively selected for CCR7. The V end was cut by 2 bases, the J end by 5 bases, with 9 bases between. The germline V gene has CDR1 KGHSH and CDR2 LQKENI. The CDR3 loop spans 13 amino acids. Findings and limits, study-wide: Clonotypes not shared had lower generation probabilities than those common to all four donors. Rarefaction revealed incomplete sorted-subset sequencing despite large depth. Only blood samples were collected, and tissue repertoires likely differ.

The sequencing sample was made of naive CD8+ T cells from PBMCs. The J gene is TRBJ2-5, the V gene TRBV18, with D maybe TRBD2 (5 bases). The receptor was isolated from a man aged 18 to 29 in good health. Some clones in this sample may be carry-over from other donors' samples. The CDR3, as DNA: TGTGCCAGCTCACCAGAGGGCGTGGAGACCCAGTACTTC. Amino acid sequence: CASSPEGVETQYF.